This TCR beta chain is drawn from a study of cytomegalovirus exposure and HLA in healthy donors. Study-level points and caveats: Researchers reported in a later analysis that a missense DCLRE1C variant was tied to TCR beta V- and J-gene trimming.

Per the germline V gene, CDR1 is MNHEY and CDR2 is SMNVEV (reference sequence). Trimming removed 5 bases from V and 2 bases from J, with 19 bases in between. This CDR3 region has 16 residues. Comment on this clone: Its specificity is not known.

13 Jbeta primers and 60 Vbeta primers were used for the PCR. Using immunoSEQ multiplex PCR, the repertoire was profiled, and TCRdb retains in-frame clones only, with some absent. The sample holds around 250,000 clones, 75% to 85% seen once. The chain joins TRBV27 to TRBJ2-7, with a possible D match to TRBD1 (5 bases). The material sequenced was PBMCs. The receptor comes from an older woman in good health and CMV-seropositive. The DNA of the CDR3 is TGTGCCAGCAGTCCACGTGTTGGCAGGGTCGCCTACGAGCAGTACTTC. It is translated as CASSPRVGRVAYEQYF.